The clone carrying this TCR beta chain was recorded a few times. The data were taken from a study of blood T cells in healthy people across ages. The CDR3 contains 13 residues. Germline CDR1 DFQATT, CDR2 SNEGSKA (reference sequence). The V gene end was trimmed by 5 bases and the J gene end by 4 bases; junction bases not matched to a gene: 5. It was with a sample-barcoded 5' primer and a J-beta primer mix that a second PCR of roughly 7 to 12 cycles was run. TCRdb recomputed calls from the 5' RACE reads with MiXCR, one row per CDR3 protein. The table includes 1.4 million or so distinct CDR3 sequences, roughly 43% detected once.

The chain joins TRBV20-1 to TRBJ2-7; 10 nucleotides line up with TRBD2. The sample consisted of blood. The source is a woman younger than 35 in good health. The CDR3: CSAASTSGYEQYF. CDR3 coding DNA: TGCAGTGCTGCCTCGACTAGCGGGTACGAGCAGTACTTC.